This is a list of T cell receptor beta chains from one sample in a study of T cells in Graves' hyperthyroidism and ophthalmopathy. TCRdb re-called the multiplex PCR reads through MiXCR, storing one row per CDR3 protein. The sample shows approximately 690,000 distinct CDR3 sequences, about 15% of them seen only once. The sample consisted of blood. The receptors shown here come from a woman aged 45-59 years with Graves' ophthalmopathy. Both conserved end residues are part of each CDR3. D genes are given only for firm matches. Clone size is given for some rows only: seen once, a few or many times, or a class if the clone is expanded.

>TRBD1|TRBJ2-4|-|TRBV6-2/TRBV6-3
TGTGCCAGCAGTGGACAGGGTCGAGTCAAAAACATTCAGTACTTC
CASSGQGRVKNIQYF
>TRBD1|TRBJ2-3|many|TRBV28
TGTGCCAGCAGTTCCCCGGCTACAGGGGCAGATACGCAGTATTTT
CASSSPATGADTQYF
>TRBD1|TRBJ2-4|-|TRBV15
TGTGCCACCAGCAGAGATCTTCAGGGGGCGAACATTCAGTACTTC
CATSRDLQGANIQYF
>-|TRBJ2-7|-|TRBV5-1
TGCGCCAGCAGCCTAGACCTCGAGCAGTACTTC
CASSLDLEQYF
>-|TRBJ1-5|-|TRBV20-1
TGCAGTGCTAAAGGGATCGTTGGCAATCAGCCCCGGCATTTT
CSAKGIVGNQPRHF
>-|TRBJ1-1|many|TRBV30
TGTGCCTGGAGAGGAGGTTACACTGAAGCTTTCTTT
CAWRGGYTEAFF
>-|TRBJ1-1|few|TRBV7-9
TGTGCCAGCAGCTCCACGGGGGCAGAAAACACTGAAGCTTTCTTT
CASSSTGAENTEAFF
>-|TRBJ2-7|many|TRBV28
TGTGCCAGCCTCGCGGTCGGCAGGGCCTACGAGCAGTACTTC
CASLAVGRAYEQYF
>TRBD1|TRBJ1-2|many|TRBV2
TGTGCCAATACGGACAGGCCTCCTAACTATGGCTACACCTTC
CANTDRPPNYGYTF
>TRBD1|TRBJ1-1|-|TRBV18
TGTGCCAGCTCACCTATAGGACAGGGGGATAGAGCTTTCTTT
CASSPIGQGDRAFF
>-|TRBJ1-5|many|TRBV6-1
TGTGCCAGCCACACCCTGGCGCAGGAGCCCCAGCATTTT
CASHTLAQEPQHF
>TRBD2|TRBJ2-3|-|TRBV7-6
TGTGCCAGCAGCTTAGAGGGCGGGAGGTTCACAGATACGCAGTATTTT
CASSLEGGRFTDTQYF
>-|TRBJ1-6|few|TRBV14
TGTGCCAGCAGCCAAGAATGGGGTCCGCGAGCTTCACCCCTCCACTTT
CASSQEWGPRASPLHF
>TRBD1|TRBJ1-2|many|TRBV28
TGTGCCAGCAGTTCGGACAGGGGGCATGGCGGCTACACCTTC
CASSSDRGHGGYTF
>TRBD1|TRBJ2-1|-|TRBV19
TGTGCCAGTAGTCCGTTCCAATCGCTGGGGACAGGTGAGCAGTTCTTC
CASSPFQSLGTGEQFF
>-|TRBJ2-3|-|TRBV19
TGTGCCAATACCACCAGGAGTTTCTTATGGGATACGCAGTATTTT
CANTTRSFLWDTQYF
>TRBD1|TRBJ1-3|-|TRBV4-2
TGTGCCAGCAGCCAAGGCGACAGGGACATCGCTGGAAACACCATATATTTT
CASSQGDRDIAGNTIYF
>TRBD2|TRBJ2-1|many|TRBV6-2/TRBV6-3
TGTGCCAGCAGCCGGACGGGACTAGCGGGAAATAATGAGCAGTTCTTC
CASSRTGLAGNNEQFF
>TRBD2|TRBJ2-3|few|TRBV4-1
TGCGCCAGCAGCCGAACGGGGGGGTCCGCTACGCAGTATTTT
CASSRTGGSATQYF
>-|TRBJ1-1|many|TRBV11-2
TGTGCCAGCAGCCAGCCCCCAGGTTTTCGACCTGAAGCTTTCTTT
CASSQPPGFRPEAFF
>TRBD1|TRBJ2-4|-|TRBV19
TGTGCCAGTAGTGTTCTAAAGGGACAGAGAAAAAACATTCAGTACTTC
CASSVLKGQRKNIQYF
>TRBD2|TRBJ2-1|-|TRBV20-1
TGCAGTGCTACCCTAGCGGGTAACTACAATGAGCAGTTCTTC
CSATLAGNYNEQFF
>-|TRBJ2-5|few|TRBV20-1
TGCAGTGCTTCCCAGTCGGAGCAGACCCAGTACTTC
CSASQSEQTQYF
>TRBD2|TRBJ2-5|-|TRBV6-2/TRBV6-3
TGTGCCAGCAGTTACCCTTCCGGGAGGAAGGCCCAAGAGACCCAGTACTTC
CASSYPSGRKAQETQYF
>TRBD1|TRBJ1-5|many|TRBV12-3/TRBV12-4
TGTGCCAGCAGTTCCCCGGGACAGGGGATTAAGGCCTATAGCAATCAGCCCCAGCATTTT
CASSSPGQGIKAYSNQPQHF
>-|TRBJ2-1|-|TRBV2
TGTGCCAGCTCCGGGGACCCGAATGAGCAGTTCTTC
CASSGDPNEQFF
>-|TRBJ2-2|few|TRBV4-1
TGCGCCAGCAGCAGGCTAGGCGGGGAGCTGTTTTTT
CASSRLGGELFF
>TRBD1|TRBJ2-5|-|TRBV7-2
TGTGCCAGCAGTCAGGGGGCAGGAGAGACCCAGTACTTC
CASSQGAGETQYF